The clone carrying this TCR delta chain was detected ten times or more. Its matching antigen is unknown. These data belong to a study of γδ T cells in repeated Plasmodium falciparum infection. At the level of the study: Donors were malaria-exposed Malian children or age- and gender-matched Australian children. Over roughly 640 days, donors received four mosquito-bite P. falciparum NF54 infections.

Study conclusions and caveats: Waves of new clonotype selection appeared after repeated controlled infections in Vdelta2-negative, largely Vdelta1+, gammadelta T cells.

The CDR3 is 25 residues long. Looked up from germline, CDR1 is TSWWSYY and CDR2 is QGS. Trimming removed 1 base from V and 1 base from J; junction bases left unmatched: 27. Gammadelta T cells were flow-sorted from PBMC into Vgamma9/Vdelta2+ and Vdelta2-negative populations for bulk analysis. Both TRG and TRD chains were sequenced from each sorted sample. TCRdb reprocessed the multiplex PCR reads through CATT. This sample carries 85,000 to 90,000 delta-chain clones, under 1.5% of them seen once, and the ten largest clones take roughly 9.5%. The chain uses TRDV1 and TRDJ1; 13 bases line up with TRDD3. The specimen sequenced was gamma-delta T cells from blood. The origin of this receptor is a pool of human donors (malaria-infected and uninfected, not separated). The CDR3 is CALGERGLLLLGDTRIPSRTDKLIF. DNA for the CDR3: TGTGCTCTTGGGGAACGGGGCCTACTCCTACTGGGGGATACGCGTATCCCCTCGCGCACCGATAAACTCATCTTT.